Listed below are T cell receptor beta chains from one sample, sequenced in a study of T cell changes during pregnancy in multiple sclerosis. This table comes from immunoSEQ multiplex PCR, and its TCRdb copy is limited to in-frame clones, with some not included. The sample lists about 48,000 clones, 85% to 95% occurring once. The material sequenced was CD4+ T cells from peripheral blood mononuclear cells, taken in the second trimester of pregnancy. The receptor set was obtained from a female donor in good health, enrolled as a control in a pregnancy study. CDR3s include the opening cysteine and the closing phenylalanine or tryptophan. Fields, in order: clone size, V gene, J gene, D gene, CDR3 DNA, CDR3 protein. A D gene is named only where the DNA matches it firmly. Expanded clones are given a class, and other clones once, few, many or no size at all.

-	TRBV2	TRBJ1-5	-	TGTGCCAGCAGTGTAGGTCAGGGAGGGTTTCAGCCCCAGCATTTT	CASSVGQGGFQPQHF
-	TRBV11-2	TRBJ2-7	-	TGTGCCAGCAGCTCCCTTCAGCGCCCCTTCGCCTACGAGCAGTACTTC	CASSSLQRPFAYEQYF
once	TRBV7-6	TRBJ1-5	-	TGTGCCAGCAGCTTAGAGTCGGGGGGGCTCAATCAGCCCCAGCATTTT	CASSLESGGLNQPQHF
-	TRBV18	TRBJ2-7	-	TGTGCCAGCTCACCACTACCCGGACAGAGCTCCTACGAGCAGTACTTC	CASSPLPGQSSYEQYF
once	TRBV7-2	TRBJ1-2	TRBD1	TGTGCCAGCAGCCTCGGGACAGTCGCCTATGGCTACACCTTC	CASSLGTVAYGYTF
-	TRBV28	TRBJ2-7	TRBD1	TGTGCCAGCAGTGTCCCGGGACAGGGTTCCTACGAGCAGTACTTC	CASSVPGQGSYEQYF
-	TRBV19	TRBJ1-1	TRBD1	TGTGCCAGTAGTTTGGGACAGGGGAGGGAAGCTTTCTTT	CASSLGQGREAFF
-	TRBV14	TRBJ2-7	-	TGTGCCAGCAGCCAAGATTTGGCAGGTTTCTACGAGCAGTACTTC	CASSQDLAGFYEQYF
-	TRBV19	TRBJ2-3	TRBD1	TGTGCCAGTCAAACTTACAGGGGGGGCACAGATACGCAGTATTTT	CASQTYRGGTDTQYF
-	TRBV25-1	TRBJ2-7	TRBD2	TGTGCCAGCAGTAATAGCGGGAGGGCTCAAGAGCAGTACTTC	CASSNSGRAQEQYF
-	TRBV27	TRBJ2-3	-	TGTGCCAGCAGTCATAGCACAGATACGCAGTATTTT	CASSHSTDTQYF
-	TRBV5-1	TRBJ2-1	TRBD1	TGCGCCAGCAGCTTGGAGGGACAGGGCAACAATGAGCAGTTCTTC	CASSLEGQGNNEQFF
-	TRBV5-1	TRBJ2-2	TRBD2	TGCGCCAGCAGCTACACTAGCGGGAGAATAATCACCGGGGAGCTGTTTTTT	CASSYTSGRIITGELFF
-	TRBV7-2	TRBJ1-5	-	TGTGCCAGCAGCTCACAGGGACCGGGTCAGCCCCAGCATTTT	CASSSQGPGQPQHF
-	TRBV11-1	TRBJ2-3	TRBD2	TGTGCCAGCCGACGACTAGCGACAGATACGCAGTATTTT	CASRRLATDTQYF
-	TRBV18	TRBJ2-3	-	TGTGCCAGCTCACCAGGCAGGGACACAGATACGCAGTATTTT	CASSPGRDTDTQYF
-	TRBV7-2	TRBJ1-1	TRBD1	TGTGCCAGCAGTTCACAGGGGGCTGCCTCTGAAGCTTTCTTT	CASSSQGAASEAFF
-	TRBV28	TRBJ2-7	TRBD2	TGTGCCAGCAGCTCTACTAGCGAGTTCTCCTACGAGCAGTACTTC	CASSSTSEFSYEQYF
-	TRBV6-1	TRBJ1-6	-	TGTGCCAGCGTCGAGGTTAATAATTCACCCCTCCACTTT	CASVEVNNSPLHF
-	TRBV15	TRBJ2-7	TRBD1	TGTGCCACAGGACAGGGAAGGCACGAGCAGTACTTC	CATGQGRHEQYF
-	TRBV6-4	TRBJ2-5	TRBD2	TGTGCCAGCAGTGAGGGTAGCGGGGGAGGTGAGACCCAGTACTTC	CASSEGSGGGETQYF
-	TRBV7-2	TRBJ2-7	-	TGTGCCAGCAGCTTATACAACCCTCCCTACGAGCAGTACTTC	CASSLYNPPYEQYF
-	TRBV7-9	TRBJ2-5	-	TGTGCCAGCAGCTCTCGGAGGGGTCCTCAAGAGACCCAGTACTTC	CASSSRRGPQETQYF